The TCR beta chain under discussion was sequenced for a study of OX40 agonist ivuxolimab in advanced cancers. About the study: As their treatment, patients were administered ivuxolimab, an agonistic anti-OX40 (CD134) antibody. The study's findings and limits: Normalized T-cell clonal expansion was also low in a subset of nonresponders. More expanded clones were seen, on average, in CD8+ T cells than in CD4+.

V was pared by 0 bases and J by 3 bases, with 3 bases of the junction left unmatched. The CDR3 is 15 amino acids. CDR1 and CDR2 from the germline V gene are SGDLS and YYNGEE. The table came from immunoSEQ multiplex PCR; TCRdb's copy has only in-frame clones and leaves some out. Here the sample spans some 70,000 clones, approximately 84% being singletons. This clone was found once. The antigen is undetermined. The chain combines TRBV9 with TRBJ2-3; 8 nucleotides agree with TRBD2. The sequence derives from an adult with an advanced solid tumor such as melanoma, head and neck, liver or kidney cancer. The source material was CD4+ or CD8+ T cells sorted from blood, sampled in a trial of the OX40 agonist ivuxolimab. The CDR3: CASSVGTSGTDTQYF. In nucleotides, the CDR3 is TGTGCCAGCAGCGTAGGTACTAGCGGTACAGATACGCAGTATTTT.